This T cell receptor (beta chain) came from a study of blood T cell repertoires in COVID-19. Measured with immunoSEQ multiplex PCR; TCRdb has only the in-frame clones, and not every one. The sample includes around 150,000 clones, more than 70% seen only once; the top ten take about 11%. CDR1 is MNHEY and CDR2 is SVGEGT in the germline V gene. This CDR3 contains 16 residues. In the case of this clone: The junction departs from the called germline gene at one end, perhaps through a read error.

The TCR sequence derives from a man between 45 and 60 years old with active or convalescent COVID-19. V and J are TRBV6-2 or TRBV6-3 and TRBJ1-1, with TRBD1 identical over 7 bases. The source material was peripheral blood. The CDR3 nucleotides read TGTGCCAGCAGTTACACTACAGGGGTTTGGAACCCTGAAGCTTTCTTT. This translates into CASSYTTGVWNPEAFF.